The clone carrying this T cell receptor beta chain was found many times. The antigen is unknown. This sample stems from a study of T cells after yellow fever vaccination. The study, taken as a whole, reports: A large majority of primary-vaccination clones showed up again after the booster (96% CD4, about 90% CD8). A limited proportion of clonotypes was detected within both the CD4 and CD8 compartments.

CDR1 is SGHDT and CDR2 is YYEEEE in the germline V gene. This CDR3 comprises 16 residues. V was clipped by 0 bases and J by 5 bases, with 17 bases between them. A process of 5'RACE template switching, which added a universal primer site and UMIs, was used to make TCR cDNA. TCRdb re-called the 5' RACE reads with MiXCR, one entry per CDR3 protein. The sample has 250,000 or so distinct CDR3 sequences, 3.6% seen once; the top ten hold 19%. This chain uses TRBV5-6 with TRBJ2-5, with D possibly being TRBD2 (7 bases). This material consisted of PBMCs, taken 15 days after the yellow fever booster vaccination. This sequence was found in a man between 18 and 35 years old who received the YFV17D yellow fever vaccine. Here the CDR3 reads CASSLVWAGAVETQYF. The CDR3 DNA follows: TGTGCCAGCAGCTTGGTTTGGGCGGGGGCGGTGGAGACCCAGTACTTC.